This TCR beta chain was captured by sequencing in a study of shared clonotypes between healthy human individuals. Study details: Each donor's CD4 naive and CD4 memory cells filled three plates apiece, CD8 naive two, and CD8 memory one.

As regards this clone: Its antigen is still unknown.

Study outcomes and limitations: Rarefaction showed sorted-subset sequencing was incomplete despite large depth. Memory subsets generally showed lower estimated richness than naive subsets. The study found lower generation probabilities in non-shared clonotypes than in those shared by all four donors.

Sequencing used immunoSEQ multiplex PCR; TCRdb keeps in-frame clones, though not all of them. Here the sample spans about 1 million clones, under 80% being singletons. The CDR3 is 14 residues long. CDR1 and CDR2 from the germline V gene are SGHTA and FQGNSA. The trim removed 7 bases at V and 3 bases at J, leaving 3 bases unmatched. Specimen: memory CD4+ T cells sorted from blood. Subset given: CD45RA-negative fraction. The receptor's source is a man between 18 and 35 years old in good health. This chain uses TRBV7-2 with TRBJ2-6; 7 positions agree with TRBD1. This chain's CDR3 is CASNAGGGANVLTF. CDR3 nucleotides: TGTGCCAGCAACGCAGGGGGTGGGGCCAACGTCCTGACTTTC.